What follows describes a single T cell receptor beta chain. This entry is derived from a study of blood T cell repertoires in COVID-19. About the research overall: Collection of acute and convalescent COVID-19 samples took place in the United States, Italy and Spain. T cells, B-cell-depleted T cells, or PBMCs provided the cDNA or gDNA that served as material.

Under the authors' procedure: It was from reference gene primer amplification that nucleated cell counts were estimated. The table came from immunoSEQ multiplex PCR; TCRdb's copy has only in-frame clones and leaves some out. For V, J and clone size, that table is used; D and trimming come from the DNA. The sample lists about 100,000 clones; about 89% were seen once. V shed 2 bases and J shed 7 bases, with 9 bases lying between them. CDR1 SGHAT and CDR2 FQNNGV come from the germline V gene. This CDR3 is built from 14 residues. The chain has TRBV11-2 and TRBJ1-6; D possibly corresponds to TRBD1 (5 bases). Material for sequencing was peripheral blood. This TCR was sampled from a man aged 45-65 years with active COVID-19. CDR3 region: CASSLQQANSPLHF. The CDR3 bases are TGTGCCAGCAGCTTACAACAGGCCAATTCACCCCTCCACTTT.